This paragraph reports one TCR beta chain. Its antigen is still unknown. This sample is part of a study of T cell repertoires in cytomegalovirus infection. CDR1 is MNHEY, CDR2 SMNVEV, per germline (reference sequence). The V end was cut by 3 bases, the J end by 7 bases, with 13 bases between. The CDR3 length is 14 residues. Broader study findings: Summed frequency of shared TCR beta families picked out CMV carriers who also had the relevant HLA. It was HLA-C-restricted CMV-specific TCR beta clonotypes that dominated the response ex vivo.

One entry per CDR3 protein, called by TCRdb with MiXCR from the reads. The table lists tens of thousands of distinct CDR3 sequences, roughly a quarter of them singletons. The chain links TRBV27 to TRBJ1-5; tentatively, D is TRBD1 (5 bases). The specimen comprised CD8+ T cells from cultured PBMCs, sampled from culture after CMV antigen stimulation. The receptor comes from a human donor in good health (CMV status not recorded). Some clones in this sample may be carry-over from other donors' samples. This chain's CDR3 is CASSLVGELQPQHF. The CDR3 DNA sequence: TGTGCCAGCAGTTTGGTGGGGGAGTTACAGCCCCAGCATTTT.